This T cell receptor beta chain was captured by sequencing in a study of cytomegalovirus exposure and HLA in healthy donors. TCRdb keeps only in-frame clones here, not all; method: immunoSEQ multiplex PCR. The sample has 85,000 to 90,000 clones, 95% to 98% seen once. General study findings and limits: Many donors carried some public TCRs, although rarity characterized most TCR sequences. Reported performance of the classifier showed diagnosis of cytomegalovirus status with high specificity and sensitivity.

Among the 120 subjects of the validation cohort, separate from the approximately 700-subject first cohort, were the donors. As concerns this clone: The antigen remains undetermined.

Trimming took off 1 base at V and 2 bases at J, with 11 bases between the two ends. Germline-derived CDR1 and CDR2 are MGHDK and SYGVNS. CDR3 size: 15 residues. This TCR was sampled from a man aged 18-30 years in good health and CMV-seronegative. This sequence joins TRBV25-1 and TRBJ2-5, with D perhaps matching TRBD1 (8 bases). The sequenced sample consisted of PBMCs. The DNA for the CDR3 is TGTGCCAGCAGTGAATCACAGGGGGGGCAAGAGACCCAGTACTTC. Encoded protein: CASSESQGGQETQYF. Full variable domain (outside the CDR3, taken from reference TRBV25-1 and TRBJ2-5): EADIYQTPRYLVIGTGKKITLECSQTMGHDKMYWYQQDPGMELHLIHYSYGVNSTEKGDLSSESTVSRIRTEHFPLTLESARPSHTSQYLCASSESQGGQETQYFGPGTRLLVL.